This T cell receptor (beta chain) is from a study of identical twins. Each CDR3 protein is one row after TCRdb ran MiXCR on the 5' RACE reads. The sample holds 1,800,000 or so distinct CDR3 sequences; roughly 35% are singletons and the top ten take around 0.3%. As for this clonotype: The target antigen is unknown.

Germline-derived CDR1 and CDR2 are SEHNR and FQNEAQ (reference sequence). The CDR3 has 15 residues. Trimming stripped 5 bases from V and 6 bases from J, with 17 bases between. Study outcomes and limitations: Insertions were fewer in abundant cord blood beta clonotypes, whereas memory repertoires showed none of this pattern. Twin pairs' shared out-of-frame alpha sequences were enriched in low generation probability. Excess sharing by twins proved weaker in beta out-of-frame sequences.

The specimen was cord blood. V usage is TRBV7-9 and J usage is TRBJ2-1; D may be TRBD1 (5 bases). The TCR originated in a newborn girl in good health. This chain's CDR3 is CASSPAGLVSNEQFF. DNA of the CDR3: TGTGCCAGCAGCCCGGCAGGGCTAGTAAGCAATGAGCAGTTCTTC.